This T cell receptor (beta chain) appears in the sequencing data of a study of cytomegalovirus exposure and HLA in healthy donors. About the research overall: There were several hundred genotyped donors. Of these, 75% to 85% fell in the genetic ancestry cluster associated with self-reported Caucasian donors. Study results and limitations: Analysis was carried out at a later point, and it linked a missense DCLRE1C variant to TCR beta V- and J-gene trimming. The study dropped some indistinguishable V segments, TRBV6-2 and TRBV6-3 among them.

CDR3 length: 11 residues. With 4 bases removed from V and 5 bases from J, the gap between germline ends came to 5 bases. The V gene's germline CDR1 is MDHEN and CDR2 SYDVKM. Turning to this clone: Its antigen is unknown.

The PCR was carried out with 60 Vbeta primers and 13 Jbeta primers. TCRdb's table, derived via immunoSEQ multiplex PCR, lists solely in-frame clones and lacks some. This table has roughly 150,000 clones, about 80% appearing once. The rearrangement uses TRBV28 and TRBJ1-2; D is uncertain. This TCR was recovered from a man aged 30-40 years in good health. Sequencing input: PBMCs. The CDR3 sequence is CASSSLYGYTF. CDR3 nucleotides: TGTGCCAGCAGTTCCCTTTATGGCTACACCTTC.